Reported below is one TCR beta chain. Antigen specificity is unknown. Trimming at V came to 1 base and at J to 7 bases, leaving 7 bases not matched to a gene. The length of the CDR3 is 15 residues. Germline lookup yields CDR1 LNHDA and CDR2 SQIVND (reference sequence). The data were obtained in a study of shared clonotypes between healthy human individuals. Study summary: Contributing individuals were a couple of females and a few males aged 18 to 49. Study-wide points: Generation probability values for non-shared clonotypes were lower than those for clonotypes shared by all four donors. Despite large depth, sorted-subset datasets appeared incompletely sequenced.

Assay runs were performed at deep level. Clones were sequenced by immunoSEQ multiplex PCR, and TCRdb holds only the in-frame ones, with some missing. The repertoire consists of about 2.4 million clones, with roughly 92% occurring once and the leading ten covering around 0.14%. The sample was naive CD4+ T cells sorted from blood. Subset meaning: CD45RA+ positively selected. The rearrangement joins TRBV19 to TRBJ1-5; 7 bases fit TRBD1. This clonotype originated in a young man in good health. The CDR3 is CASSIAWDSRQPQHF. CDR3 DNA: TGTGCCAGTAGTATAGCCTGGGACAGTCGGCAGCCCCAGCATTTT.